This TCR beta chain was captured in a study of blood T cell repertoires in COVID-19. As for the study in general: COVID-19 samples collected from the United States, Italy and Spain covered acute and convalescent phases. PBMCs, B-cell-depleted T cells, or T cells provided the cDNA or gDNA that made up the material.

Trimming left V 3 bases short and J 2 bases short, with 8 bases between. CDR3 length: 13 amino acids. Per germline, CDR1 SGHTA and CDR2 FQGNSA. The assay was immunoSEQ multiplex PCR, and TCRdb's table has in-frame clones only and misses some. The sample carries around 370,000 clones, approximately 87% recorded once. This clonotype originated in a woman aged 50 to 65 with COVID-19, enrolled during active disease. This chain uses TRBV7-2 with TRBJ2-7; TRBD1 might be the D (5 bases). The sample comprised peripheral blood. CDR3 residues: CASSFQGTYEQYF. CDR3 DNA: TGTGCCAGCAGCTTCCAGGGAACCTACGAGCAGTACTTC.